The T cell receptor beta chain described here comes from a study of blood T cells in healthy people across ages. Using a J-beta primer mix together with a sample-barcoded 5' primer, a second PCR was run for roughly 6 to 12 cycles. All cDNA molecules were each tagged by a template-switch adaptor with 12 random nucleotides. TCRdb passed the 5' RACE reads through MiXCR, listing each CDR3 protein once. The data hold roughly 1 million distinct CDR3 sequences, with about 25% observed a single time. This CDR3 region has 15 residues. Trimming cost V 8 bases and J 3 bases, with 17 bases left between them. Per germline, CDR1 MDHEN and CDR2 SYDVKM. Healthy Russian Caucasian donors spanned ages about 6 to 95 years. The same data also went into a second study, on T cells of mothers and their children. Per that paper: Sample barcodes and 2-4 random nucleotides came from the second PCR's M1S primer. Researchers report slightly higher, though non-significant, overlap in related mother-child pairs than in unrelated pairs.

The source is a girl aged 2 to 9 in good health. The gene calls are TRBV28 and TRBJ1-5, with a possible D match to TRBD1 (5 bases). The specimen sequenced was blood. CDR3 loop: CASFGTGGYNQPQHF. For the CDR3, the DNA is TGTGCCAGCTTCGGGACGGGAGGGTACAATCAGCCCCAGCATTTT.